This T cell receptor beta chain was identified in a study of T-cell reconstitution after alpha-beta-depleted transplantation in children. The germline CDR1 and CDR2 sequences are LNHDA and SQIVND (reference sequence). The CDR3 contains 11 residues. Germline trimming cut 5 bases from V and 10 bases from J; bases unmatched to any gene: 2. Unique molecular identifiers tagged the TCRbeta library. TCRdb re-derived calls from the PCR reads in MiXCR, one entry per CDR3 protein. Of approximately 500,000 distinct CDR3 sequences listed, 27% are singletons. V is TRBV19 and J is TRBJ2-3; the match to TRBD2 covers 8 bases. The clonotype originates from a boy less than two years old with Wiskott-Aldrich syndrome, due to receive a stem cell transplant. The sample in question was PBMCs, obtained before TCRalphabeta/CD19-depleted stem cell transplant. The CDR3 DNA reads TGTGCCAGTAGTGGACTAGCAGCGCAGTATTTT. This codes for CASSGLAAQYF.